This is a list of T cell receptor beta chains from one sample in a study of cytomegalovirus exposure and HLA in healthy donors. The protocol was immunoSEQ multiplex PCR, while the TCRdb copy is restricted to in-frame clones and leaves out a portion. The profile shows approximately 150,000 clones, 80% of them singletons. The source material was PBMCs. The origin of the receptors is a woman aged 35 to 49 in good health and CMV-seronegative. Each CDR3 is given with its conserved first and last residue. The D gene is left open where the match is weak. Only some rows state a clone size, as once, few, many or a class for expanded clones.

size: -; V: TRBV30; D: -; J: TRBJ1-2; CDR3: CAWSTGNYGYTF; DNA: TGTGCCTGGAGTACAGGGAACTATGGCTACACCTTC
size: few; V: TRBV4-3; D: TRBD2; J: TRBJ2-7; CDR3: CASSRTERESHEQYF; DNA: TGCGCCAGCAGCCGCACGGAGCGGGAGTCTCACGAGCAGTACTTC
size: -; V: TRBV29-1; D: -; J: TRBJ2-3; CDR3: CSVGQGHDTQYF; DNA: TGCAGCGTTGGCCAGGGCCACGATACGCAGTATTTT
size: once; V: TRBV28; D: TRBD2; J: TRBJ2-7; CDR3: CASSRGGGTYEQYF; DNA: TGTGCCAGCAGCCGCGGGGGGGGGACCTACGAGCAGTACTTC
size: -; V: TRBV7-3; D: TRBD2; J: TRBJ2-1; CDR3: CASSKARTRGAHEQFF; DNA: TGTGCCAGCAGCAAAGCCCGGACTAGAGGGGCCCATGAGCAGTTCTTC
size: -; V: TRBV11-2; D: -; J: TRBJ2-5; CDR3: CASSLGGGAGETQYF; DNA: TGTGCCAGCAGCCTAGGTGGGGGGGCGGGGGAGACCCAGTACTTC
size: -; V: TRBV15; D: TRBD1; J: TRBJ2-7; CDR3: CATSRSPQGTGSYEQYF; DNA: TGTGCCACCAGCAGATCCCCCCAAGGGACAGGGTCCTACGAGCAGTACTTC
size: -; V: TRBV2; D: TRBD1; J: TRBJ1-5; CDR3: CASRGDREESNQPQHF; DNA: TGTGCCAGCAGGGGGGACAGGGAGGAAAGCAATCAGCCCCAGCATTTT
size: -; V: TRBV6-1; D: -; J: TRBJ2-5; CDR3: CASSGLGLPLETQYF; DNA: TGTGCCAGCAGTGGCCTTGGACTACCATTAGAGACCCAGTACTTC
size: few; V: TRBV5-8; D: TRBD1; J: TRBJ2-3; CDR3: CASSTLTGGGTDTQYF; DNA: TGTGCCAGCAGCACCCTGACAGGGGGTGGCACAGATACGCAGTATTTT
size: few; V: TRBV5-1; D: TRBD1; J: TRBJ2-3; CDR3: CASSFRGRQGSPSTDTQYF; DNA: TGCGCCAGCAGCTTCAGGGGGAGACAGGGATCCCCTAGCACAGATACGCAGTATTTT
size: -; V: TRBV7-2; D: -; J: TRBJ1-1; CDR3: CASSYGHHTEAFF; DNA: TGTGCCAGCAGCTACGGACATCACACTGAAGCTTTCTTT
size: -; V: TRBV7-3; D: TRBD1; J: TRBJ2-2; CDR3: CASSLNGQGNTGELFF; DNA: TGTGCCAGCAGCTTAAACGGACAGGGTAACACCGGGGAGCTGTTTTTT
size: -; V: TRBV18; D: TRBD1; J: TRBJ1-5; CDR3: CASSPLQGNHQPQHF; DNA: TGTGCCAGCTCACCTCTACAGGGGAACCATCAGCCCCAGCATTTT
size: -; V: TRBV7-2; D: -; J: TRBJ1-6; CDR3: CASSWGLILNSPLHF; DNA: TGTGCCAGCAGCTGGGGACTGATACTTAATTCACCCCTCCACTTT
size: -; V: TRBV7-2; D: TRBD2; J: TRBJ2-7; CDR3: CASSSGGGYKQYF; DNA: TGTGCCAGCAGCTCGGGAGGGGGGTACAAGCAGTACTTC
size: -; V: TRBV19; D: -; J: TRBJ2-2; CDR3: CASSIKGPGLVNTGELFF; DNA: TGTGCCAGTAGTATCAAGGGGCCGGGACTCGTGAACACCGGGGAGCTGTTTTTT
size: -; V: TRBV11-2; D: TRBD2; J: TRBJ2-3; CDR3: CASSFSWILAGEADTQYF; DNA: TGTGCCAGCAGCTTTTCATGGATACTAGCGGGGGAGGCAGATACGCAGTATTTT
size: -; V: TRBV28; D: TRBD1; J: TRBJ2-1; CDR3: CASSSRTGATIDEQFF; DNA: TGTGCCAGCAGTTCTCGGACAGGGGCCACCATAGATGAGCAGTTCTTC
size: -; V: TRBV4-3; D: -; J: TRBJ1-1; CDR3: CASSIIGGRAFF; DNA: TGCGCCAGCAGCATAATCGGGGGGCGAGCTTTCTTT
size: few; V: TRBV7-3; D: TRBD2; J: TRBJ2-2; CDR3: CASSLTRLAGTGELFF; DNA: TGTGCCAGCAGCTTAACTAGACTAGCGGGAACCGGGGAGCTGTTTTTT
size: -; V: TRBV2; D: TRBD1; J: TRBJ1-5; CDR3: CASSDTGVGQPQHF; DNA: TGTGCCAGCAGTGACACAGGGGTTGGTCAGCCCCAGCATTTT
size: -; V: TRBV2; D: -; J: TRBJ1-1; CDR3: CASTAVGGRNVEAFF; DNA: TGTGCCAGCACCGCAGTGGGGGGGCGGAATGTCGAAGCTTTCTTT
size: -; V: TRBV27; D: TRBD1; J: TRBJ2-3; CDR3: CASSLGARGLTDTQYF; DNA: TGTGCCAGCAGTTTAGGGGCCAGGGGGCTGACAGATACGCAGTATTTT
size: many; V: TRBV6-1; D: TRBD2; J: TRBJ2-3; CDR3: CASSELAGGPDTQYF; DNA: TGTGCCAGCAGTGAACTAGCGGGGGGGCCAGATACGCAGTATTTT
size: -; V: TRBV5-1; D: TRBD2; J: TRBJ2-3; CDR3: CASSVIAGSTDTQYF; DNA: TGCGCCAGCAGCGTTATAGCGGGTAGCACAGATACGCAGTATTTT
size: -; V: TRBV7-2; D: -; J: TRBJ1-1; CDR3: CASSFQRGNTEAFF; DNA: TGTGCCAGCAGCTTCCAGCGGGGGAACACTGAAGCTTTCTTT
size: -; V: TRBV2; D: -; J: TRBJ1-2; CDR3: CASSVIQTESGGYTF; DNA: TGTGCCAGCAGTGTCATCCAGACGGAGTCGGGTGGCTACACCTTC
size: once; V: TRBV15; D: TRBD2; J: TRBJ2-7; CDR3: CATSRGGTSGSYEQYF; DNA: TGTGCCACCAGCAGAGGCGGGACTAGCGGTTCCTACGAGCAGTACTTC
size: -; V: TRBV6-5; D: -; J: TRBJ2-3; CDR3: CASSYARGGGADTQYF; DNA: TGTGCCAGCAGTTACGCCCGGGGAGGGGGTGCAGATACGCAGTATTTT
size: -; V: TRBV4-2; D: TRBD2; J: TRBJ2-7; CDR3: CASSHRLAGDYEQYF; DNA: TGTGCCAGCAGCCACCGACTAGCGGGAGACTACGAGCAGTACTTC
size: -; V: TRBV18; D: TRBD2; J: TRBJ2-1; CDR3: CASSPRLAGGPDNEQFF; DNA: TGTGCCAGCTCACCAAGACTAGCGGGAGGCCCGGACAATGAGCAGTTCTTC
size: -; V: TRBV2; D: -; J: TRBJ1-3; CDR3: CASSDPGSGNTIYF; DNA: TGTGCCAGCAGTGACCCCGGCTCTGGAAACACCATATATTTT
size: -; V: TRBV15; D: -; J: TRBJ1-4; CDR3: CATSRVEVETNEKLFF; DNA: TGTGCCACCAGCAGAGTTGAGGTGGAAACTAATGAAAAACTGTTTTTT
size: once; V: TRBV18; D: TRBD1; J: TRBJ2-3; CDR3: CASSPWTGEATDTQYF; DNA: TGTGCCAGCTCACCATGGACAGGGGAAGCGACAGATACGCAGTATTTT
size: -; V: TRBV27; D: -; J: TRBJ2-1; CDR3: CASSPTGYYNEQFF; DNA: TGTGCCAGCAGCCCGACAGGATACTACAATGAGCAGTTCTTC
size: -; V: TRBV5-1; D: -; J: TRBJ1-2; CDR3: CASSLGRDNYGYTF; DNA: TGCGCCAGCAGCTTGGGCAGGGATAACTATGGCTACACCTTC
size: -; V: TRBV11-1; D: TRBD1; J: TRBJ2-5; CDR3: CASSLLTGTGGRETQYF; DNA: TGTGCCAGCAGCTTACTAACCGGGACAGGGGGCCGGGAGACCCAGTACTTC
size: -; V: TRBV28; D: TRBD1; J: TRBJ1-4; CDR3: CASSSYQGVEEKLFF; DNA: TGTGCCAGCAGTTCCTACCAGGGGGTCGAGGAAAAACTGTTTTTT
size: -; V: TRBV21-1; D: -; J: TRBJ2-7; CDR3: CASSSVNSGHPYEQYF; DNA: TGTGCCAGCAGCAGCGTAAATTCGGGACACCCCTACGAGCAGTACTTC
size: once; V: TRBV5-1; D: -; J: TRBJ2-2; CDR3: CASSLGASNTGELFF; DNA: TGCGCCAGCAGCCTAGGGGCCTCGAACACCGGGGAGCTGTTTTTT
size: -; V: TRBV6-5; D: -; J: TRBJ1-5; CDR3: CASSLLKRPQHF; DNA: TGTGCCAGCAGCCTCCTTAAGCGGCCCCAGCATTTT
size: once; V: TRBV5-1; D: -; J: TRBJ2-5; CDR3: CASRSPGEETQYF; DNA: TGCGCCAGCAGATCCCCAGGGGAAGAGACCCAGTACTTC
size: -; V: TRBV28; D: -; J: TRBJ1-2; CDR3: CASSFGRGNGYTF; DNA: TGTGCCAGCAGTTTTGGCAGGGGTAATGGCTACACCTTC
size: -; V: TRBV10-3; D: TRBD2; J: TRBJ2-7; CDR3: CAISDAGGEQYF; DNA: TGTGCCATCAGTGACGCGGGGGGCGAGCAGTACTTC
size: -; V: TRBV7-2; D: TRBD1; J: TRBJ2-2; CDR3: CASSHGQGWTGELFF; DNA: TGTGCCAGCAGCCATGGACAGGGATGGACCGGGGAGCTGTTTTTT
size: -; V: TRBV29-1; D: TRBD1; J: TRBJ1-1; CDR3: CSGNRGWDTEAFF; DNA: TGCAGCGGAAACAGGGGGTGGGACACTGAAGCTTTCTTT
size: once; V: TRBV7-2; D: TRBD1; J: TRBJ1-2; CDR3: CASSRQGGAPGYGYTF; DNA: TGTGCCAGCAGCCGACAGGGTGGGGCACCAGGCTATGGCTACACCTTC
size: -; V: TRBV25-1; D: -; J: TRBJ1-5; CDR3: CASSDRGNNQPQHF; DNA: TGTGCCAGCAGTGACCGAGGGAACAATCAGCCCCAGCATTTT
size: few; V: TRBV7-2; D: -; J: TRBJ1-2; CDR3: CASSSQDGGYTF; DNA: TGTGCCAGCAGCTCACAGGACGGGGGCTACACCTTC
size: -; V: TRBV28; D: -; J: TRBJ2-7; CDR3: CASRFSGGNYEQYF; DNA: TGTGCCAGCAGGTTCTCTGGGGGGAACTACGAGCAGTACTTC
size: -; V: TRBV15; D: TRBD1; J: TRBJ1-2; CDR3: CATSRDSGTVSDGYTF; DNA: TGTGCCACCAGCAGAGATTCGGGGACAGTTTCCGATGGCTACACCTTC
size: few; V: TRBV4-3; D: -; J: TRBJ2-1; CDR3: CASSAIGSGNYNEQFF; DNA: TGCGCCAGCAGCGCTATCGGTAGCGGAAACTACAATGAGCAGTTCTTC
size: -; V: TRBV11-2; D: TRBD2; J: TRBJ2-7; CDR3: CASSSTSGGYGQYF; DNA: TGTGCCAGCAGCTCGACTAGCGGGGGGTATGGGCAGTACTTC
size: -; V: TRBV27; D: -; J: TRBJ2-5; CDR3: CASSPWPEETQYF; DNA: TGTGCCAGCAGCCCTTGGCCGGAGGAGACCCAGTACTTC